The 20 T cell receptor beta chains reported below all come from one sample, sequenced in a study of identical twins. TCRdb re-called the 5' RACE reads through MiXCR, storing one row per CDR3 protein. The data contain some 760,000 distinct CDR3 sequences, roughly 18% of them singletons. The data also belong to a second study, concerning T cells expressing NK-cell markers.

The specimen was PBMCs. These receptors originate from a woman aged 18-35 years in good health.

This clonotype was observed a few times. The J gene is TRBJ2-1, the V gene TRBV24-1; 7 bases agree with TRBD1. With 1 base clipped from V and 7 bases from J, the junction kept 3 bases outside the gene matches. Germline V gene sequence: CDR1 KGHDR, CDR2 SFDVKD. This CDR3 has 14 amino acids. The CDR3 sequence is CATSDFATGNEQFF. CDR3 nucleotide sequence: TGTGCCACCAGTGATTTTGCGACAGGGAATGAGCAGTTCTTC.

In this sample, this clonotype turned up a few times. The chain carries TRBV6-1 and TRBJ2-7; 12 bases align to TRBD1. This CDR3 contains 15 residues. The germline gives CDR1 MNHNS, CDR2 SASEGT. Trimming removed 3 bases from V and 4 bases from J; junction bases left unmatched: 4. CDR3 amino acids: CASSDPGQGAYEQYF. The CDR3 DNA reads TGTGCCAGCAGTGATCCGGGACAGGGGGCGTACGAGCAGTACTTC.

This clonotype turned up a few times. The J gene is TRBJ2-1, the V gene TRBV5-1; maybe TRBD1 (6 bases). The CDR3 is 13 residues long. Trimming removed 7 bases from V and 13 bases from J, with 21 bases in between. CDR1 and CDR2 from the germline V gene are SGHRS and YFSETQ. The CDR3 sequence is CASRRDGTSPQFF. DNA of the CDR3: TGCGCCAGCCGCAGGGACGGGACAAGCCCCCAGTTCTTC.

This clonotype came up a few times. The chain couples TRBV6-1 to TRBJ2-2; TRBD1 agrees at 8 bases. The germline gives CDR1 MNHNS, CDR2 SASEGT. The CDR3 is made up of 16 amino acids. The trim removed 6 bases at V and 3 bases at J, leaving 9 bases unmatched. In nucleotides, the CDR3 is TGTGCCAGCAGAGATCGGACAGGGAAGCACACCGGGGAGCTGTTTTTT. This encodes CASRDRTGKHTGELFF.

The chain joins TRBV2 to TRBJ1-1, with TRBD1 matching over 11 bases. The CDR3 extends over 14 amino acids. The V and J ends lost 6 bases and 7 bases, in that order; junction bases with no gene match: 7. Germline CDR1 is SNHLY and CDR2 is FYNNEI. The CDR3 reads CASRVGQGAGEAFF. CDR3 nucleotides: TGTGCCAGCAGGGTCGGACAGGGGGCAGGTGAAGCTTTCTTT.

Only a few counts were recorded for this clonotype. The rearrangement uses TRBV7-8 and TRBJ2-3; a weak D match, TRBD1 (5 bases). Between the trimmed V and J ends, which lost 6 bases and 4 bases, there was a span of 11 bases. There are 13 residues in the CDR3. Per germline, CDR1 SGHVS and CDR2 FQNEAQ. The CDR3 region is CASRQAGSDTQYF. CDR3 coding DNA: TGTGCCAGCAGACAGGCTGGGTCAGATACGCAGTATTTT.

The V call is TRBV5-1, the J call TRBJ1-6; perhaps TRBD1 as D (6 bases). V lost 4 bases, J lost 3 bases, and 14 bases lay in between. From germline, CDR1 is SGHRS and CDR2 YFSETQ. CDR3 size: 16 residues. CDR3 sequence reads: CASSGVPGHYNSPLHF. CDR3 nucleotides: TGCGCCAGCAGCGGGGTCCCGGGACACTATAATTCACCCCTCCACTTT.

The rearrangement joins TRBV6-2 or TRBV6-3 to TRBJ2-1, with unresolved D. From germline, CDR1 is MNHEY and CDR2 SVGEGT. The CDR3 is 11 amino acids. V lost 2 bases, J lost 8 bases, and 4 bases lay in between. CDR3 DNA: TGTGCCAGCAGTTACCCGTATGAGCAGTTCTTC. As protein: CASSYPYEQFF.

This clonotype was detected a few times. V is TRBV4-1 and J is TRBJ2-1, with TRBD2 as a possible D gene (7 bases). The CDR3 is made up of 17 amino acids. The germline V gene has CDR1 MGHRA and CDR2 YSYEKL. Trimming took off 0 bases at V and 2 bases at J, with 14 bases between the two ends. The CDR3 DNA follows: TGCGCCAGCAGCCAAGAATTGGGGGGGCTCCCCTACAATGAGCAGTTCTTC. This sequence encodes CASSQELGGLPYNEQFF.

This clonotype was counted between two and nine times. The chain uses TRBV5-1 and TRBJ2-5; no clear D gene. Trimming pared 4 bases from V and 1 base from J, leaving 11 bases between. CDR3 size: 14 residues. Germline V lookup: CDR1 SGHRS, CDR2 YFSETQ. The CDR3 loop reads CASSAQAFQETQYF. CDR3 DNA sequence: TGCGCCAGCAGCGCCCAGGCTTTCCAAGAGACCCAGTACTTC.

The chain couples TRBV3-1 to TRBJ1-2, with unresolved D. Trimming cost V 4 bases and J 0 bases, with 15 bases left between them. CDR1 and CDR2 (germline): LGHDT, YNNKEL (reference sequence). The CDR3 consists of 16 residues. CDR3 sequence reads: CASSPSWRLANYGYTF. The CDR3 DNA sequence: TGTGCCAGCAGCCCAAGTTGGCGGTTAGCTAACTATGGCTACACCTTC.

The CDR3 coding sequence is TGTGCCAGCTCACCCCAGATGCCCCGGACAGCCGGGGCCAACGTCCTGACTTTC. Translating gives CASSPQMPRTAGANVLTF. This chain connects TRBV18 to TRBJ2-6, with D possibly TRBD1 on 6 matching bases. From germline, CDR1 is KGHSH and CDR2 LQKENI. V dropped 3 bases and J dropped 4 bases, with 19 bases sitting between them. The CDR3 runs to 18 residues. The variable domain in full, completed from reference TRBV18 and TRBJ2-6, reads NAGVMQNPRHLVRRRGQEARLRCSPMKGHSHVYWYRQLPEEGLKFMVYLQKENIIDESGMPKERFSAEFPKEGPSILRIQQVVRGDSAAYFCASSPQMPRTAGANVLTFGAGSRLTVL.

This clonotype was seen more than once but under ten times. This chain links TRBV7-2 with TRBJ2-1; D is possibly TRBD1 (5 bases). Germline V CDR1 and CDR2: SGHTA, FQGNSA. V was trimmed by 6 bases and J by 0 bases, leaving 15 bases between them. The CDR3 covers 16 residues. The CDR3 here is CASRPRGLSSYNEQFF. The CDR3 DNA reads TGTGCCAGCAGACCAAGGGGTCTGAGCTCCTACAATGAGCAGTTCTTC.

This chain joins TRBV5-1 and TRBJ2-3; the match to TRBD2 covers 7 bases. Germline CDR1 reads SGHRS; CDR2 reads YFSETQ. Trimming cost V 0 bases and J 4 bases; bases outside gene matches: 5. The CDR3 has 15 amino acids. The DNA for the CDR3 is TGCGCCAGCAGCTTGGGAGCGGGGCAGTCAGATACGCAGTATTTT. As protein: CASSLGAGQSDTQYF.

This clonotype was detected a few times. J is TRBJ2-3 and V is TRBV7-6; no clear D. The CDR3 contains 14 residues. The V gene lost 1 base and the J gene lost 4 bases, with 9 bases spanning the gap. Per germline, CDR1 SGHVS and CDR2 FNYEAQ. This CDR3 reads CASSLEPGSDTQYF. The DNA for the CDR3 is TGTGCCAGCAGCTTAGAACCCGGATCAGATACGCAGTATTTT.

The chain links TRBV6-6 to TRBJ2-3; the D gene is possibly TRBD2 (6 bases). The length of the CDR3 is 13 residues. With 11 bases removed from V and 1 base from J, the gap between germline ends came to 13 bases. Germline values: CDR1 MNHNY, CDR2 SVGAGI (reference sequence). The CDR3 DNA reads TGTGCCGGTAGACCTAGCGGCACAGATACGCAGTATTTT. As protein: CAGRPSGTDTQYF.

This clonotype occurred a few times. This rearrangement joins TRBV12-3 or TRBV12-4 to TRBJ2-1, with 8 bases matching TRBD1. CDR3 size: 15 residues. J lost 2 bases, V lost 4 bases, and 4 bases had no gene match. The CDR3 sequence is CASSSRQGPYNEQFF. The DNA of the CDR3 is TGTGCCAGCAGTTCCCGACAGGGGCCCTACAATGAGCAGTTCTTC.

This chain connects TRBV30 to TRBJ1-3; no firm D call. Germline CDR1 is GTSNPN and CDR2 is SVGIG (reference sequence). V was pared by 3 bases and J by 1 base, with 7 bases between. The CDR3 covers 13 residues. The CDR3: CAWRHGSGNTIYF. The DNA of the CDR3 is TGTGCCTGGAGGCACGGGTCTGGAAACACCATATATTTT.

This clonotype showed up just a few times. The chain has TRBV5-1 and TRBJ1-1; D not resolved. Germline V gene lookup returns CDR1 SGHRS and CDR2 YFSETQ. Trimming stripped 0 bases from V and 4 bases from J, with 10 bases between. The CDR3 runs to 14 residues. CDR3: CASSLESPGTEAFF. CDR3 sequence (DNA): TGCGCCAGCAGCTTGGAGAGCCCGGGCACTGAAGCTTTCTTT.

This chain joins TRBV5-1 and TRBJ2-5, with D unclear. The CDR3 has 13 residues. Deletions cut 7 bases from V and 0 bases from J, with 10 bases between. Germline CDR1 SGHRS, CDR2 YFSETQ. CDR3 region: CASPPRYQETQYF. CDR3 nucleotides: TGCGCCAGCCCACCCCGTTACCAAGAGACCCAGTACTTC.